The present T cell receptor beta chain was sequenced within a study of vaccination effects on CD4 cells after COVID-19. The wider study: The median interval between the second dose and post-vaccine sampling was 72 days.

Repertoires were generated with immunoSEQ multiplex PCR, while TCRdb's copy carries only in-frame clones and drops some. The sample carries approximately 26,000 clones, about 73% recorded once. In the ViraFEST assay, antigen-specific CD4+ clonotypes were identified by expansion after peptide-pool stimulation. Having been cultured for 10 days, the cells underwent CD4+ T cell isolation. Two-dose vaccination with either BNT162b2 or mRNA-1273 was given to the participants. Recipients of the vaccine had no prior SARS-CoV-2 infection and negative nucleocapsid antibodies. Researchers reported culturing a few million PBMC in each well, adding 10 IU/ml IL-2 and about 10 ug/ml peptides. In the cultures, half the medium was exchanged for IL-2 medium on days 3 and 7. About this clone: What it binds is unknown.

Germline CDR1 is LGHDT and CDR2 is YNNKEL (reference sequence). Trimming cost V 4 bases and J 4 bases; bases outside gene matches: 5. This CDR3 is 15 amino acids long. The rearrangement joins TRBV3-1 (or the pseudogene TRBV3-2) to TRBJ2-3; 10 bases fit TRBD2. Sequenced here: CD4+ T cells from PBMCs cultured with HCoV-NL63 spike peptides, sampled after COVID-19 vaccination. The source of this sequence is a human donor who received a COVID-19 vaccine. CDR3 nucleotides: TGTGCCAGCAGCCTGCCGAGCGGGAGGGCAGATACGCAGTATTTT. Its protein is CASSLPSGRADTQYF.